This T cell receptor (beta chain) came from a study of Graves' ophthalmopathy and Graves' hyperthyroidism. RNA transcripts were the source from which TCR beta CDR3 regions were amplified. RT-PCR in the first round used HTBI primers; a second-round multiplex PCR followed. TCRdb re-derived calls from the multiplex PCR reads in MiXCR, one entry per CDR3 protein. The sample shows about 480,000 distinct CDR3 sequences, roughly 14% of them seen only once. The CDR3 is 16 amino acids. The V gene lost 2 bases and the J gene lost 0 bases, with 13 bases spanning the gap. The germline V gene encodes CDR1 MNHEY and CDR2 SVGAGI.

Sequences were obtained from blood. V usage is TRBV6-5 and J usage is TRBJ1-2; no definite D call. This TCR was recovered from a woman in her 30s with Graves' ophthalmopathy. CDR3 sequence (DNA): TGTGCCAGCAGTTACCTCCCGCGAGGGACTAACTATGGCTACACCTTC. Amino acid sequence: CASSYLPRGTNYGYTF.